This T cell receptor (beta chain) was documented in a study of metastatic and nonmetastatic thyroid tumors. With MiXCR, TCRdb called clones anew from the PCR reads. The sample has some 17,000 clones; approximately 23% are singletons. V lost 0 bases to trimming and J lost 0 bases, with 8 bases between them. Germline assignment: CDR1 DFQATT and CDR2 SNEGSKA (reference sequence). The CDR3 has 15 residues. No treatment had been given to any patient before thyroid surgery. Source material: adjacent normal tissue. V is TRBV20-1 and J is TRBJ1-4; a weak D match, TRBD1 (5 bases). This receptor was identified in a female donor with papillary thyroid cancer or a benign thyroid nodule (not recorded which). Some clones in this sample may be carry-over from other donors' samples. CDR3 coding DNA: TGCAGTGCTAGAGATTTCAGGGCAACTAATGAAAAACTGTTTTTT. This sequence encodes CSARDFRATNEKLFF.